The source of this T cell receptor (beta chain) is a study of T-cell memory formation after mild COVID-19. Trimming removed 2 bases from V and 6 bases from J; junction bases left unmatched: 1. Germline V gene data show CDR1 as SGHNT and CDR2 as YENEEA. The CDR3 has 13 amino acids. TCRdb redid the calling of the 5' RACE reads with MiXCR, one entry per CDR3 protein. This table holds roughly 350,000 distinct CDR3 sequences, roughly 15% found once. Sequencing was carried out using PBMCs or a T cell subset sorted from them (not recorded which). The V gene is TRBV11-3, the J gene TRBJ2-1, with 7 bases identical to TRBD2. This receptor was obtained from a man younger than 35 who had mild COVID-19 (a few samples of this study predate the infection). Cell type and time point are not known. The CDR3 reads CASSLREGNEQFF. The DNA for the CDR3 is TGTGCCAGCAGCTTAAGGGAGGGCAATGAGCAGTTCTTC.